The next 3 T cell receptor beta chains were all read from a single sample in a study of blood T cell repertoires in COVID-19. Here immunoSEQ multiplex PCR was the method, and the copy in TCRdb shows in-frame clones only, minus some. This table has about 110,000 clones, about two thirds appearing once. The specimen sequenced was peripheral blood. The origin of the receptors is a human donor with acute or convalescent COVID-19. The donor label of this sample is uncertain.

The chain is built from TRBV4-1 and TRBJ2-5; perhaps TRBD1 as D (5 bases). The germline V gene has CDR1 MGHRA and CDR2 YSYEKL. The CDR3 covers 14 residues. V shed 2 bases and J shed 2 bases, with 9 bases lying between them. The CDR3 sequence: CASSQQTEQETQYF. The CDR3 DNA reads as TGCGCCAGCAGCCAACAGACAGAACAAGAGACCCAGTACTTC.

The genes are TRBV6-5 and TRBJ1-6; 10 nucleotides line up with TRBD1. The V and J ends lost 6 bases and 10 bases, in that order; junction bases with no gene match: 6. Germline V gene lookup returns CDR1 MNHEY and CDR2 SVGAGI. This CDR3 is built from 14 residues. The CDR3 nucleotides are TGTGCCAGCAGACCGACAGGGGGCCAGTCACCCCTCCACTTT. Its protein product is CASRPTGGQSPLHF.

The CDR3 bases are TGTGCCAGCAGCTGGGGGACTCGCTACCAAGAGACCCAGTACTTC. As protein: CASSWGTRYQETQYF. This chain connects TRBV5-6 to TRBJ2-5, with D possibly TRBD2 on 6 matching bases. Germline V gene data show CDR1 as SGHDT and CDR2 as YYEEEE. The CDR3 has 15 amino acids. Trimming cost V 3 bases and J 0 bases, with 12 bases left between them.